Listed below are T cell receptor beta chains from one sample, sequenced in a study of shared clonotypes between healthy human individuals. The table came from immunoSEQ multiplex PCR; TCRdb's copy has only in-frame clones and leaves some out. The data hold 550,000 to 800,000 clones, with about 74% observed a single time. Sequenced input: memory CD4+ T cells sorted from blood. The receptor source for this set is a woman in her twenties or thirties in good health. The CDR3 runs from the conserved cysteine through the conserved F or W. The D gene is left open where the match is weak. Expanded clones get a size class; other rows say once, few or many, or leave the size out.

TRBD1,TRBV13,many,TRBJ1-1,CASSFAGGTEAFF,TGTGCCAGCAGCTTCGCAGGGGGCACTGAAGCTTTCTTT
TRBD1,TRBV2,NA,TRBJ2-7,CASSGDRGREQYF,TGTGCCAGCAGCGGGGACAGGGGGCGCGAGCAGTACTTC
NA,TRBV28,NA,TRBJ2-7,CASTSTGDASYEQYF,TGTGCCAGCACATCCACCGGGGACGCCTCCTACGAGCAGTACTTC
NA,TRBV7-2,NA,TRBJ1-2,CASSSQLNYGYTF,TGTGCCAGCAGCTCGCAATTAAACTATGGCTACACCTTC
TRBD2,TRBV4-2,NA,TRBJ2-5,CASSKEEGSGMQTQYF,TGTGCCAGCAGCAAGGAGGAAGGTAGCGGGATGCAGACCCAGTACTTC
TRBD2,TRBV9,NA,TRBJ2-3,CASSVGLAGEFGRGNTQYF,TGTGCCAGCAGCGTAGGACTAGCGGGAGAGTTTGGGAGGGGAAATACGCAGTATTTT
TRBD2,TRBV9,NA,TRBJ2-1,CASSVKTSGSYEQFF,TGTGCCAGCAGCGTAAAGACTAGCGGGAGCTATGAGCAGTTCTTC
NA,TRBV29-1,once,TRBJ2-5,CSVGEETQYF,TGCAGCGTTGGAGAGGAGACCCAGTACTTC
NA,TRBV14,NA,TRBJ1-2,CASSLGQEAYGYTF,TGTGCCAGCAGCCTGGGCCAGGAAGCCTATGGCTACACCTTC
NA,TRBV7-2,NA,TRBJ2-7,CASSLARSSDEQYF,TGTGCCAGCAGCTTAGCGCGCAGTAGCGACGAGCAGTACTTC
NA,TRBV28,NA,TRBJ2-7,CASRPGLREQYF,TGTGCCAGCAGGCCGGGACTTAGGGAGCAGTACTTC
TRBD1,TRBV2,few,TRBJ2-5,CASSEDLQGETQYF,TGTGCCAGCAGTGAGGACCTACAGGGGGAGACCCAGTACTTC
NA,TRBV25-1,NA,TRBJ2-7,CASSRGGGYEQYF,TGTGCCAGCAGCCGAGGGGGGGGTTACGAGCAGTACTTC
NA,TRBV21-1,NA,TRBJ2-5,CASSKAGKETQYF,TGTGCCAGCAGCAAAGCGGGGAAGGAGACCCAGTACTTC
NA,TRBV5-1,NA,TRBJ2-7,CASSFDSREQYF,TGCGCCAGCAGCTTCGACTCAAGGGAGCAGTACTTC
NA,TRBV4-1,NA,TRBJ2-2,CASSQAGVSGELFF,TGCGCCAGCAGCCAAGCGGGCGTTTCCGGGGAGCTGTTTTTT
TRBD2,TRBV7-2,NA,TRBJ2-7,CASSSSLREGSYEQYF,TGTGCCAGCAGCTCGTCCTTAAGGGAGGGGAGCTACGAGCAGTACTTC
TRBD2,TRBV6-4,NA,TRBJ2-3,CASSRLAGGPDTQYF,TGTGCCAGCAGTCGACTAGCGGGAGGGCCAGATACGCAGTATTTT
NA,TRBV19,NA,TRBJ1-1,CASTPWVGRNTEAFF,TGTGCCAGTACCCCCTGGGTGGGGAGGAACACTGAAGCTTTCTTT
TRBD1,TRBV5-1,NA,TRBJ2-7,CASSWTGDYEQYF,TGCGCCAGCAGCTGGACAGGGGACTACGAGCAGTACTTC
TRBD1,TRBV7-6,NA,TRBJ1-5,CASSLGGGGQGERQPQHF,TGTGCCAGCAGCTTAGGTGGGGGTGGACAGGGCGAGCGTCAGCCCCAGCATTTT
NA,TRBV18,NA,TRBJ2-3,CASSPPVISDTQYF,TGTGCCAGCTCACCTCCGGTGATATCGGATACGCAGTATTTT
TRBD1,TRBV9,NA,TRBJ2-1,CASSAGQGEDNEQFF,TGTGCCAGCAGCGCGGGACAGGGAGAGGACAATGAGCAGTTCTTC
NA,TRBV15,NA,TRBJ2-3,CATSGGTAFNTQYF,TGTGCCACCAGCGGCGGGACAGCCTTTAATACGCAGTATTTT
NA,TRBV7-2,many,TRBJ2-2,CASQSGGGELFF,TGTGCCAGCCAGTCGGGCGGCGGGGAGCTGTTTTTT
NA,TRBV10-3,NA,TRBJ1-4,CAISETPDIRRSEKLFF,TGTGCCATCAGTGAAACTCCCGACATCAGGAGAAGTGAAAAACTGTTTTTT
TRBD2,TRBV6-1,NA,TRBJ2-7,CASSEELAGAYEQYF,TGTGCCAGCAGTGAAGAACTAGCGGGAGCCTACGAGCAGTACTTC
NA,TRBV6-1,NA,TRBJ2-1,CASSERGRGGFF,TGTGCCAGCAGTGAGAGAGGGAGGGGGGGGTTCTTC
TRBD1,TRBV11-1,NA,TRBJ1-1,CASSLESVRDRAPSFF,TGTGCCAGCAGCTTAGAATCAGTCCGGGACAGGGCGCCGTCTTTCTTT
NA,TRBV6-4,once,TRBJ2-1,CASSVGSPNEQFF,TGTGCCAGCAGTGTTGGTAGTCCAAATGAGCAGTTCTTC
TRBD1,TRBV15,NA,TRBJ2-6,CATSRDPRQGDLTF,TGTGCCACCAGCAGAGATCCGCGACAGGGCGACCTGACTTTC
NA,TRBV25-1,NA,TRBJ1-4,CASSEGREVGKLFF,TGTGCCAGCAGTGAAGGAAGAGAAGTGGGGAAACTGTTTTTT
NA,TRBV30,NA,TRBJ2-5,CAWTGKGQETQYF,TGTGCCTGGACAGGGAAGGGGCAAGAGACCCAGTACTTC
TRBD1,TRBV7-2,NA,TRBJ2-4,CASSLYAGQGKYDKNIQYF,TGTGCCAGCAGCTTATACGCGGGACAGGGGAAGTACGACAAAAACATTCAGTACTTC